The clone carrying this TCR beta chain showed up just once. No antigen is known for it. V was cut by 6 bases and J by 9 bases, with 12 bases left in between. Germline V lookup: CDR1 MNHEY, CDR2 SMNVEV (reference sequence). The CDR3 extends over 12 amino acids. Method: immunoSEQ multiplex PCR; TCRdb's copy keeps in-frame clones and lacks some. The repertoire holds 150,000 to 200,000 clones, with about 90% as singletons. The data originate from a study of T cell responses to AZD1222 COVID-19 vaccine. Study in general: Pooling of second doses given at about 4 or about 12 weeks was done. Study-wide points: Vaccination with two AZD1222 doses was followed by a rise in Spike-specific TCR breadth and depth. White British donors predominated, females outnumbered males, and clonal diversity was possibly underestimated.

The specimen was peripheral blood, collected on day 0 of AZD1222 vaccination. This chain connects TRBV27 to TRBJ1-5; D might be TRBD1 (5 bases). The origin of this receptor is an adult in good health. This CDR3 reads CASSSQGGPQHF. Written as DNA, the CDR3 is TGTGCCAGCAGCTCCCAGGGAGGGCCCCAGCATTTT.